The 14 T cell receptor beta chains given below trace back to one sample, sequenced in a study of blood T cell repertoires in COVID-19. Profiling relied on immunoSEQ multiplex PCR, and the TCRdb table lists in-frame clones only, not all of them. The sample has over 70,000 clones; over 70% are singletons. Specimen: peripheral blood. These receptors came from a man older than 75 with acute or convalescent COVID-19.

V and J are TRBV4-2 and TRBJ1-4; D is unresolved. Germline assignment: CDR1 LGHNA and CDR2 YNFKEQ. The V and J ends lost 3 bases and 5 bases respectively, with 7 bases between them. The CDR3 has 13 residues. CDR3 sequence: CASSQRENEKLFF. CDR3 DNA sequence: TGTGCCAGCAGCCAGAGGGAGAATGAAAAACTGTTTTTT.

V usage is TRBV24-1 and J usage is TRBJ2-3, with 8 positions matching TRBD1. CDR3 length: 17 amino acids. Trimming removed 1 base from V and 6 bases from J; junction bases left unmatched: 11. Per germline, CDR1 KGHDR and CDR2 SFDVKD. CDR3 DNA: TGTGCCACCAGTGATTTTTCCCGGGACAGGATTAAGGATACGCAGTATTTT. Residues: CATSDFSRDRIKDTQYF.

There are a few counts of this clone. V is TRBV6-6 and J is TRBJ1-1, with D possibly matching TRBD1 (5 bases). The CDR3 covers 16 residues. V lost 5 bases, J lost 2 bases, and 18 bases lay in between. Germline CDR1 MNHNY, CDR2 SVGAGI (reference sequence). In DNA, the CDR3 is TGTGCCAGCAGTATACCTGGGGGGGTTTCCAACACTGAAGCTTTCTTT. It is translated as CASSIPGGVSNTEAFF.

The chain couples TRBV5-5 to TRBJ1-6; 9 positions match TRBD1. The CDR3 extends over 16 amino acids. Germline-derived CDR1 and CDR2 are SGHKS and YYEKEE (reference sequence). V shed 0 bases, J shed 8 bases, and the junction held 6 bases outside the gene matches. The CDR3: CASSLAQGQGDSPLHF. The CDR3 bases are TGTGCCAGCAGCTTGGCCCAGGGACAGGGAGATTCACCCCTCCACTTT. The complete variable domain, with remaining parts taken from reference TRBV5-5 and TRBJ1-6, reads DAGVTQSPTHLIKTRGQQVTLRCSPISGHKSVSWYQQVLGQGPQFIFQYYEKEERGRGNFPDRFSARQFPNYSSELNVNALLLGDSALYLCASSLAQGQGDSPLHFGNGTRLTVT.

The chain links TRBV10-3 to TRBJ1-3; 7 nucleotides line up with TRBD1. The CDR3 spans 15 residues. Germline V gene sequence: CDR1 ENHRY, CDR2 SYGVKD. After removal of 5 bases from V and 6 bases from J, the junction contained 10 bases not matched to a gene. The CDR3 bases are TGTGCCATCAGTAAGGGGGCCGCTCGTGAAAACACCATATATTTT. Its protein product is CAISKGAARENTIYF.

Only one count was recorded for this clone. The chain couples TRBV6-6 to TRBJ1-3, with TRBD1 as a possible D gene (6 bases). This CDR3 region has 14 residues. Germline V gives CDR1 MNHNY, CDR2 SVGAGI (reference sequence). V was shortened by 5 bases and J by 4 bases, with 12 bases between the two germline ends. DNA for the CDR3: TGTGCCAGCAGTACGCAGGGGATCGGAAACACCATATATTTT. Amino acid sequence: CASSTQGIGNTIYF.

CDR3 bases: TGTGCCAGCAACGGGGACAGGGATGGCTACACCTTC. It encodes CASNGDRDGYTF. The rearrangement links TRBV2 to TRBJ1-2, with 9 bases fitting TRBD1. V dropped 7 bases and J dropped 6; count of bases not matched to a gene: 3. Germline lookup yields CDR1 SNHLY and CDR2 FYNNEI. The CDR3 spans 12 residues.

This chain connects TRBV12-3 or TRBV12-4 to TRBJ1-4; D is undetermined. The CDR3 contains 12 residues. Trimming removed 4 bases at V and 5 bases at J, with 5 bases between. CDR3 region: CASSSLNEKLFF. CDR3 bases: TGTGCCAGCAGTTCCCTAAATGAAAAACTGTTTTTT.

The V call is TRBV14, the J call TRBJ2-3, with D perhaps matching TRBD2 (5 bases). Trimming stripped 6 bases from V and 2 bases from J, with 12 bases between. The CDR3 has 14 residues. Germline V gene sequence: CDR1 SGHDN, CDR2 FVKESK. The DNA of the CDR3 is TGTGCCAGCAGGTCCGGGATCCACACAGATACGCAGTATTTT. It encodes CASRSGIHTDTQYF.

The table lists this clone with a few counts. This chain connects TRBV5-4 to TRBJ1-6; tentative D call: TRBD1 (5 bases). V was trimmed by 3 bases and J by 9 bases, leaving 19 bases between them. The CDR3 sequence is 16 residues long. Germline loops: CDR1 SGHNT, CDR2 YYREEE (reference sequence). The CDR3 nucleotides are TGTGCCAGCAGCTCAGGGACGGGGCAGGGAGGTTCACCCCTCCACTTT. It is translated as CASSSGTGQGGSPLHF.

The chain combines TRBV4-1 with TRBJ1-1; no definite D call. V was clipped by 4 bases and J by 3 bases, with 12 bases between them. Germline V CDR1 and CDR2: MGHRA, YSYEKL. This CDR3 is built from 14 residues. The CDR3 DNA is TGCGCCAGCAGCCCGGATCCGGGAGACACTGAAGCTTTCTTT. Protein sequence: CASSPDPGDTEAFF.

This clone has only a few counts. The chain combines TRBV19 with TRBJ2-7; D possibly corresponds to TRBD1 (6 bases). Trimming cost V 10 bases and J 0 bases, with 13 bases left between them. From germline, CDR1 is LNHDA and CDR2 SQIVND (reference sequence). The CDR3 runs to 13 residues. In nucleotides, the CDR3 is TGTGCCACCCGAGGGGGTCTCTCCTACGAGCAGTACTTC. It specifies CATRGGLSYEQYF.

This chain uses TRBV5-1 with TRBJ1-1, with D unclear. Germline V gives CDR1 SGHRS, CDR2 YFSETQ. The CDR3 loop spans 13 amino acids. V was clipped by 5 bases and J by 0 bases, with 8 bases between them. The CDR3 nucleotides read TGCGCCAGCAGACGTGACATGAACACTGAAGCTTTCTTT. Protein: CASRRDMNTEAFF.

The CDR3 is CASSLGEMRYGYTF. The DNA for the CDR3 is TGCGCCAGCAGCTTGGGAGAAATGAGATATGGCTACACCTTC. The rearrangement uses TRBV5-1 and TRBJ1-2, with D uncertain. Germline V CDR1 and CDR2: SGHRS, YFSETQ. CDR3 size: 14 residues. Trimming took off 0 bases at V and 5 bases at J, with 11 bases between the two ends.